A single sample is the source of the 18 T cell receptor beta chains below, sequenced in a study of cytotoxic CD8 clonotypes in ibrutinib-treated CLL. Some clones are missing from TCRdb's copy, which holds only in-frame ones; the method was immunoSEQ multiplex PCR. The table shows roughly 180,000 clones, with roughly four fifths occurring only once. The specimen was PBMCs, collected after 24 months of ibrutinib treatment. Receptor source: a human donor with chronic lymphocytic leukemia.

This clone occurred once. The rearrangement uses TRBV7-8 and TRBJ2-2; 14 nucleotides align to TRBD2. The CDR3 is made up of 17 amino acids. Unmatched junction bases numbered 7, after V lost 3 bases and J lost 7 bases. Per germline, CDR1 SGHVS and CDR2 FQNEAQ. CDR3 coding DNA: TGTGCCAGCAGCTTCGGGACTAGCGGGAGAAGGGTCGGGGAGCTGTTTTTT. Translation: CASSFGTSGRRVGELFF.

This rearrangement joins TRBV7-2 to TRBJ2-3, with D possibly TRBD1 on 7 matching bases. The CDR3 consists of 15 residues. Germline CDR1 is SGHTA and CDR2 is FQGNSA. Trimming took off 1 base at V and 4 bases at J, with 12 bases between the two ends. CDR3 nucleotides: TGTGCCAGCAGCTTAGAGCGGAGGGGGCCAGATACGCAGTATTTT. Amino acid sequence: CASSLERRGPDTQYF. Variable domain in full (rest from reference TRBV7-2 and TRBJ2-3): GAGVSQSPSNKVTEKGKDVELRCDPISGHTALYWYRQSLGQGLEFLIYFQGNSAPDKSGLPSDRFSAERTGGSVSTLTIQRTQQEDSAVYLCASSLERRGPDTQYFGPGTRLTVL.

The J gene is TRBJ2-1, the V gene TRBV29-1; D not resolved. The CDR3 totals 13 residues. V gave up 2 bases and J gave up 2 bases, with 7 bases separating them. Per germline, CDR1 SQVTM and CDR2 ANQGSEA. The CDR3 bases are TGCAGCGTTGAATTCAGAGCCTACAATGAGCAGTTCTTC. This gives the protein CSVEFRAYNEQFF.

The gene calls are TRBV7-8 and TRBJ1-2; weak D call: TRBD1 (6 bases). Germline V lookup: CDR1 SGHVS, CDR2 FQNEAQ. The V and J ends lost 4 bases and 4 bases respectively, with 16 bases between them. The CDR3 consists of 15 residues. The CDR3 reads CASSSPGQGSYGYTF. As DNA, the CDR3 is TGTGCCAGCAGCTCACCGGGACAAGGCAGCTATGGCTACACCTTC.

The chain is built from TRBV5-8 and TRBJ2-5, with D possibly being TRBD1 (8 bases). Germline V lookup: CDR1 SGHTS, CDR2 YDEGEE. The CDR3 runs to 15 residues. V lost 4 bases and J lost 2, with 15 bases in between. CDR3 amino acids: CASSPLQGGQETQYF. Written as DNA, the CDR3 is TGTGCCAGCAGCCCCTTACAGGGGGGGCAAGAGACCCAGTACTTC.

With regard to this clone: Other DNA sequences in the same sample also yield this CDR3. This rearrangement joins TRBV5-6 to TRBJ1-5; TRBD1 is a possible D gene (6 bases). Germline assignment: CDR1 SGHDT and CDR2 YYEEEE. CDR3 size: 15 residues. Trimming took 4 bases from V and 0 from J, leaving 11 bases between them. CDR3 region: CASSRTGYSNQPQHF. Written as DNA, the CDR3 is TGTGCCAGCAGCCGCACAGGGTATAGCAATCAGCCCCAGCATTTT.

This chain links TRBV28 with TRBJ1-2, with 7 bases aligning to TRBD1. The germline gives CDR1 MDHEN, CDR2 SYDVKM. V trimming: 7 bases; J trimming: 0 bases; junction bases outside the gene matches: 8. The CDR3 is made up of 15 amino acids. This chain's CDR3 is CASTIPGQPNYGYTF. The DNA of the CDR3 is TGTGCCAGCACCATACCGGGACAGCCTAACTATGGCTACACCTTC.

This rearrangement joins TRBV28 to TRBJ2-7; possible D gene TRBD1, 6 bases. The CDR3 totals 12 residues. Germline V CDR1 and CDR2: MDHEN, SYDVKM. Trimming pared 5 bases from V and 4 bases from J, leaving 9 bases between. The CDR3 bases are TGTGCCAGCAGTAACAGGGTTTACGAGCAGTACTTC. The encoded protein is CASSNRVYEQYF. Together with reference TRBV28 and TRBJ2-7, the CDR3 gives the full variable domain: DVKVTQSSRYLVKRTGEKVFLECVQDMDHENMFWYRQDPGLGLRLIYFSYDVKMKEKGDIPEGYSVSREKKERFSLILESASTNQTSMYLCASSNRVYEQYFGPGTRLTVT.

As to this clone: Sequence at one end of the junction differs from germline and may be a read error. This sequence joins TRBV5-1 and TRBJ1-2, with D unclear. The germline CDR1 and CDR2 sequences are SGHRS and YFSETQ. The CDR3 length is 13 residues. The chain's CDR3 is CASNPWGLYGYTF. Written as DNA, the CDR3 is TGTGCCAGCAATCCTTGGGGTCTTTATGGCTACACCTTC.

This clone came up once. The genes are TRBV7-9 and TRBJ1-4; unclear D gene. The V gene's germline CDR1 is SEHNR and CDR2 FQNEAQ (reference sequence). Trimming shortened V by 5 bases and J by 0 bases, and 10 bases separated the two germline ends. The CDR3 runs 15 residues. The CDR3 is CASSLGSSTNEKLFF. The DNA of the CDR3 is TGTGCCAGCAGCCTAGGGAGTTCAACTAATGAAAAACTGTTTTTT.

The genes are TRBV2 and TRBJ1-2; tentatively, D is TRBD1 (5 bases). The germline CDR1 and CDR2 sequences are SNHLY and FYNNEI. CDR3 length: 11 amino acids. Trimming cost V 7 bases and J 8 bases, with 11 bases left between them. Here the CDR3 DNA reads TGTGCCAGCACCAAGGGGTTAGGCTACACCTTC. As protein: CASTKGLGYTF. The complete variable domain, with remaining parts taken from reference TRBV2 and TRBJ1-2, reads EPEVTQTPSHQVTQMGQEVILRCVPISNHLYFYWYRQILGQKVEFLVSFYNNEISEKSEIFDDQFSVERPDGSNFTLKIRSTKLEDSAMYFCASTKGLGYTFGSGTRLTVV.

V is TRBV19 and J is TRBJ2-2; TRBD1 might be the D (6 bases). Germline V gives CDR1 LNHDA, CDR2 SQIVND (reference sequence). Trimming removed 4 bases from V and 4 bases from J, with 13 bases in between. This CDR3 has 15 amino acids. The CDR3 DNA is TGTGCCAGTAGTAGGTCCAGGGGAATCACCGGGGAGCTGTTTTTT. This codes for CASSRSRGITGELFF.

The rearrangement links TRBV7-2 to TRBJ1-2; no clear D gene. Deletions cut 5 bases from V and 1 base from J, with 8 bases between. This CDR3 has 13 residues. Germline CDR1 reads SGHTA; CDR2 reads FQGNSA. CDR3 in amino acids: CASSDSVNYGYTF. DNA of the CDR3: TGTGCCAGCAGCGACTCGGTTAACTATGGCTACACCTTC. The entire variable domain, with the rest obtained from reference TRBV7-2 and TRBJ1-2, is as follows: GAGVSQSPSNKVTEKGKDVELRCDPISGHTALYWYRQSLGQGLEFLIYFQGNSAPDKSGLPSDRFSAERTGGSVSTLTIQRTQQEDSAVYLCASSDSVNYGYTFGSGTRLTVV.

The chain employs TRBV6-5 and TRBJ2-7; D ambiguous. CDR1 and CDR2 (germline): MNHEY, SVGAGI. Trimming pared 6 bases from V and 0 bases from J, leaving 12 bases between. The CDR3 sequence is 14 residues long. The CDR3 loop reads CASSLSKNSYEQYF. The CDR3 region has the DNA TGTGCCAGCAGCCTTTCTAAGAACTCCTACGAGCAGTACTTC.

The rearrangement links TRBV18 to TRBJ1-4, with TRBD1 as a possible D gene (6 bases). Between the trimmed V and J ends, which lost 8 bases and 7 bases, there was a span of 14 bases. Looked up from germline, CDR1 is KGHSH and CDR2 is LQKENI. CDR3 length equals 13 residues. The CDR3 DNA sequence: TGTGCCAGCACCGGGACAAGGGGTGAAAAACTGTTTTTT. It yields the protein CASTGTRGEKLFF.

This sequence joins TRBV6-4 and TRBJ1-1, with a tentative D call TRBD1 (6 bases). This CDR3 spans 14 amino acids. Deletions cut 2 bases from V and 5 bases from J, with 12 bases between. The germline gives CDR1 MRHNA, CDR2 SNTAGT. CDR3 bases: TGTGCCAGCAGTGACCTTGAGGGGGGAACTGAAGCTTTCTTT. Its translation: CASSDLEGGTEAFF.

This clone was observed a single time. J is TRBJ2-4 and V is TRBV7-2, with D perhaps given as TRBD1 or TRBD2 (6 bases each). CDR1 SGHTA and CDR2 FQGNSA come from the germline V gene. The CDR3 length is 16 residues. V was pared by 1 base and J by 3 bases, with 13 bases between. The CDR3 region is CASSLVGGPGKNIQYF. CDR3 nucleotide sequence: TGTGCCAGCAGCTTAGTGGGGGGCCCGGGCAAAAACATTCAGTACTTC.

Points on this clone: A much larger clonotype is one base distant, so this may be a read error. The same CDR3 can be traced to other DNA sequences in this sample. V usage is TRBV19 and J usage is TRBJ1-1; D gene ambiguous. There are 12 residues in the CDR3. Germline V gene lookup returns CDR1 LNHDA and CDR2 SQIVND (reference sequence). The chain's CDR3 is CASSIQNTEAFF. CDR3 DNA: TGTGCCAGTAGTATTCAGAACACTGAGGCTTTCTTT. The whole variable domain, remainder taken from reference TRBV19 and TRBJ1-1, is DGGITQSPKYLFRKEGQNVTLSCEQNLNHDAMYWYRQDPGQGLRLIYYSQIVNDFQKGDIAEGYSVSREKKESFPLTVTSAQKNPTAFYLCASSIQNTEAFFGQGTRLTVV.